One and the same sample provided the 29 T cell receptor beta chains below, sequenced in a study of tumor-infiltrating lymphocytes in primary liver carcinoma. A constant-region primer primed TCR beta cDNA synthesis from roughly 500 ng of total RNA. Investigators got TCR beta libraries out of three nested multiplex PCR rounds, done with slightly modified ARM-PCR. Rounds one and two of PCR, each of around 11 cycles, were primed with TRBV1-TRBV30 forward primers and a C-beta reverse primer. Each CDR3 protein is one row after TCRdb ran MiXCR on the multiplex PCR reads. The table has 250,000 to 350,000 distinct CDR3 sequences, about three fifths seen once. RNA was extracted from whole blood without cell sorting, alongside germline DNA. The sequencing sample was made of peripheral blood. The receptors were gathered from a woman aged 25 to 39 with primary liver carcinoma and hepatitis B virus infection.

A word on this clonotype: This clone may be a read error of a much larger clone one base away. This rearrangement joins TRBV5-4 to TRBJ1-3, with D possibly TRBD1 on 5 matching bases. The CDR3 sequence is 14 residues long. Trimming took 4 bases from V and 5 from J, leaving 13 bases between them. Germline CDR1 is SGHNT and CDR2 is YYREEE (reference sequence). CDR3 loop: CASSTRASRNTIYF. CDR3 nucleotide sequence: TGTGCCAGCAGCACCAGGGCCAGTAGAAACACCATATATTTT.

The DNA for the CDR3 is TGTGCCTGGACCCAGGGAGTTCAGCCCCAGCATTTT. This gives the protein CAWTQGVQPQHF. V and J are TRBV30 and TRBJ1-5, with a tentative D call TRBD1 (5 bases). Trimming removed 4 bases from V and 6 bases from J, with 10 bases in between. The CDR3 consists of 12 residues. Germline CDR1 and CDR2: GTSNPN and SVGIG (reference sequence).

Note on this clonotype: A much larger clone lies one base from this, so it may be a read error. This chain links TRBV6-5 with TRBJ1-1, with D possibly being TRBD1 (6 bases). The CDR3 totals 13 residues. Germline V gene lookup returns CDR1 MNHEY and CDR2 SVGAGI. The CDR3 coding sequence is TGTGCCAGCAGTCAAAACAGGGTCACTGAAGATTTCTTT. It specifies CASSQNRVTEDFF.

About this clonotype: It may be a read error: a sequence one base away is much more abundant. This chain's CDR3 is CTSSYPDYGYTF. CDR3 nucleotides: TGTACCAGCAGTTACCCCGATTATGGCTACACCTTC. The rearrangement uses TRBV6-2 or TRBV6-3 and TRBJ1-2; the D is unclear. The CDR3 is 12 residues long. Germline V lookup: CDR1 MNHEY, CDR2 SVGEGT.

Regarding this clonotype: A much bigger clone sits one base away, suggesting this may be a read error. The J gene is TRBJ2-2, the V gene TRBV6-5; 7 bases fit TRBD2. Germline V CDR1 and CDR2: MNHEY, SVGAGI. The junction had 8 bases not matched to a gene; V was cut back by 2 bases and J by 2 bases. CDR3 length equals 17 residues. CDR3 sequence (DNA): TGTGCCAGCAGTTACCCGTTGACTAGCAGTAACACCGGGGAGCTGTTTTTT. As protein: CASSYPLTSSNTGELFF.

This clonotype was counted many times. The chain couples TRBV12-3 or TRBV12-4 to TRBJ2-7, with 14 nucleotides matching TRBD2. With V trimmed by 5 bases and J by 7 bases, 7 bases remained unmatched. CDR3 length equals 15 residues. CDR3 sequence (DNA): TGTGCCAGCAGTCTGGGACTAGCGGGAGTCGGGGAGCAGTACTTC. Translating it yields CASSLGLAGVGEQYF.

V and J are TRBV4-1 and TRBJ1-1, with D perhaps TRBD1 (6 bases). This CDR3 contains 15 residues. V lost 1 base and J 3 bases, leaving 12 bases between the germline ends. From germline, CDR1 is MGHRA and CDR2 YSYEKL. CDR3 amino acids: CASSQVDRTYTEAFF. DNA for the CDR3: TGCGCCAGCAGCCAAGTAGACAGGACCTACACTGAAGCTTTCTTT.

Notes on this clonotype: A read error is possible here, since a much larger clone lies one base away. V and J are TRBV12-3 or TRBV12-4 and TRBJ2-7; TRBD1 might be the D (6 bases). This CDR3 has 11 residues. DNA for the CDR3: TGTGCCAGCAGTCCAGGATACAGGGCCCTTTTC. Protein: CASSPGYRALF.

The J gene is TRBJ2-7, the V gene TRBV4-1, with 7 bases identical to TRBD1. CDR1 MGHRA and CDR2 YSYEKL come from the germline V gene. V was pared by 5 bases and J by 3 bases, with 13 bases of the junction left unmatched. The CDR3 loop spans 16 amino acids. The CDR3 DNA reads as TGCGCCAGCAGCAAGGCGTGGGGACAGACTTTCTACGAGCAGTACTTC. Residues: CASSKAWGQTFYEQYF.

Of note for this clonotype: A read error is possible here, since a much larger clone lies one base away. The V call is TRBV6-5, the J call TRBJ1-1; no definite D call. CDR3 size: 13 residues. Germline values: CDR1 MNHEY, CDR2 SVGAGI. In DNA, the CDR3 is TGTGCCAGCAGTCTAGGGATTTACACTGGAGCTTTCTTT. This sequence encodes CASSLGIYTGAFF.

Comments on this clonotype: One base away lies a much larger clone, so this may be a sequencing read error. J is TRBJ1-1 and V is TRBV6-5; D unclear. The CDR3 has 11 amino acids. CDR1 MNHEY and CDR2 SVGAGI come from the germline V gene. V lost 5 bases and J 11 bases, leaving 12 bases between the germline ends. CDR3 residues: CASSTESNAFF. CDR3 DNA: TGTGCCAGCAGTACCGAAAGTAATGCTTTCTTT.

Turning to this clonotype: One end of the junction fails to match germline, which may point to a read error. The V gene is TRBV29-1, the J gene TRBJ2-1; TRBD1 might be the D (5 bases). The CDR3 covers 12 residues. Germline CDR1 is SQVTM and CDR2 is ANQGSEA. For the CDR3, the DNA is TGCAGCGTTGAATGTGTCAGGGCTGAGCTGTTCTTC. Its translation is CSVECVRAELFF.

Concerning this clonotype: An end of the junction differs from the germline gene, which may be a read error. This chain links TRBV12-3 or TRBV12-4 with TRBJ2-3, with 8 nucleotides matching TRBD2. The length of the CDR3 is 15 residues. The CDR3 region has the DNA TGTGCCAGCAGAGGACTAGCAGGTCGCACAGATATGCAGTATTTT. Its translation is CASRGLAGRTDMQYF.

Of note for this clonotype: A single base separates this from a much larger clone, so it may be a read error. The gene calls are TRBV6-6 and TRBJ2-3, with unresolved D. CDR1 and CDR2 (germline): MNHNY, SVGAGI (reference sequence). The CDR3 runs to 13 residues. The CDR3 DNA sequence: TGTGCCAGAAGTTACTCCCTAGGAGATACGCAGTATTTT. This sequence encodes CARSYSLGDTQYF.

Comment on this clonotype: A much larger clone lies one base from this, so it may be a read error. The chain carries TRBV12-3 or TRBV12-4 and TRBJ2-2; 8 bases match TRBD2. The CDR3 extends over 13 amino acids. CDR3 nucleotide sequence: TGTGCCAGCAGTTTACAGTCGGGGGGGGAGCTGCTTTTT. It is translated as CASSLQSGGELLF.

On this clonotype: A much larger clone lies a single base off, so this may be a read error. The chain has TRBV6-6 and TRBJ1-2; D not certain. CDR3 length: 17 amino acids. Germline V gene lookup returns CDR1 MNHNY and CDR2 SVGAGI (reference sequence). The CDR3 DNA follows: TGTGCCAGCAGTACGACCGCCGCTGCCGCTAATAGCTATGGCTACAACTTC. It translates to CASSTTAAAANSYGYNF.

The chain employs TRBV12-3 or TRBV12-4 and TRBJ1-5; TRBD1 is a possible D gene (6 bases). The CDR3 is 14 residues long. V dropped 5 bases and J dropped 4 bases, with 12 bases sitting between them. The CDR3 spells CASSRTGRNQPQHF. The DNA for the CDR3 is TGTGCCAGCAGTCGAACAGGGCGGAATCAGCCCCAGCATTTT.

The chain is built from TRBV5-1 and TRBJ2-3; D is undetermined. Trimming cost V 10 bases and J 4 bases, with 13 bases left between them. Germline CDR1 and CDR2: SGHRS and YFSETQ. The CDR3 is made up of 12 amino acids. The CDR3 here is CAGGLLADTQYF. CDR3 DNA: TGCGCCGGCGGATTGCTGGCAGATACGCAGTATTTT.

On this clonotype: Sequence at one end of the junction differs from germline and may be a read error. The chain carries TRBV12-3 or TRBV12-4 and TRBJ1-1, with D maybe TRBD1 (6 bases). This CDR3 has 13 residues. The CDR3: CANSLTGYTEAFF. The CDR3, as DNA: TGTGCCAACAGTTTAACAGGGTACACTGAAGCTTTCTTT.

The chain links TRBV12-3 or TRBV12-4 to TRBJ1-5, with D unresolved. Deletions cut 2 bases from V and 7 bases from J, with 6 bases between. The CDR3 runs to 12 residues. CDR3 nucleotides: TGTGCCAGCAGTTTACTTCTACAGCCCCAGCATTTT. Residues: CASSLLLQPQHF.

The V and J genes are TRBV28 and TRBJ2-7, with TRBD2 matching over 9 bases. There are 15 residues in the CDR3. J gave up 4 bases and V 5 bases, and 9 bases lay outside the gene matches. Germline V CDR1 and CDR2: MDHEN, SYDVKM. The CDR3 protein is CASSPRRAGGYEQYF. The CDR3 DNA sequence: TGTGCCAGCAGTCCACGACGAGCGGGAGGTTACGAGCAGTACTTC.

This clonotype has ten or more counts. The chain couples TRBV11-2 to TRBJ2-7; possibly TRBD1 or TRBD2 for D (5 bases each). Trimming stripped 3 bases from V and 4 bases from J, with 10 bases between. Germline lookup yields CDR1 SGHAT and CDR2 FQNNGV. The CDR3 covers 13 residues. CDR3 residues: CASSLAEGYEQYF. DNA for the CDR3: TGTGCCAGCAGCTTGGCAGAGGGGTACGAGCAGTACTTC.

This clonotype was counted many times. This sequence joins TRBV11-2 and TRBJ2-3; no reliable D call. V was cut by 1 base and J by 2 bases, with 10 bases left in between. Germline loops: CDR1 SGHAT, CDR2 FQNNGV. This CDR3 spans 15 amino acids. DNA for the CDR3: TGTGCCAGCAGCTTAGGTAACTCGCTCACAGATACGCAGTATTTT. Translated, it gives CASSLGNSLTDTQYF.

The V call is TRBV11-1, the J call TRBJ2-1, with D perhaps TRBD2 (6 bases). CDR1 is SGHAT, CDR2 FQDESV, per germline (reference sequence). V was shortened by 9 bases and J by 3 bases, with 15 bases between the two germline ends. The CDR3 runs to 14 residues. The CDR3 DNA sequence: TGTGCCAGAAGCCTGCGCGGGAACTACAATGAGCAGTTCTTC. Protein sequence: CARSLRGNYNEQFF.

The chain recombines TRBV29-1 with TRBJ2-3; 7 bases align to TRBD2. The CDR3 runs to 16 residues. Germline V CDR1 and CDR2: SQVTM, ANQGSEA. CDR3 nucleotide sequence: TGCAGTGTTACTACCACCTCTAGCGGAAGCACAGATACGCAGTATTTT. This sequence encodes CSVTTTSSGSTDTQYF.

This rearrangement joins TRBV11-2 to TRBJ2-1; D gene unclear. The CDR3 runs 15 residues. With 3 bases removed from V and 4 bases from J, the gap between germline ends came to 13 bases. Germline CDR1 SGHAT, CDR2 FQNNGV. The CDR3 region is CASSLKAGRYNEQFF. DNA for the CDR3: TGTGCCAGCAGCTTGAAGGCCGGTCGGTACAATGAGCAGTTCTTC.

This clonotype came up many times. The gene calls are TRBV12-3 or TRBV12-4 and TRBJ2-7; no firm D call. The CDR3 is 12 amino acids. V shed 8 bases and J shed 2 bases, with 10 bases lying between them. CDR3 sequence reads: CASAPSTYEQYF. In DNA, the CDR3 is TGTGCCAGCGCCCCGAGCACCTACGAGCAGTACTTC.

This clonotype was detected once. The conserved closing phenylalanine or tryptophan is absent in this CDR3, likely reflecting a read error. The DNA is omitted, as the CDR3 cannot be located on it reliably, and the CDR3 follows TCRdb's listing. The chain uses TRBV5-1 and TRBJ2-7; the table gives TRBD1 as D, unverified against the DNA. Germline lookup yields CDR1 SGHRS and CDR2 YFSETQ. The CDR3 region is 16 residues in length, termini included. CDR3 in amino acids: CASSSKPGQAFLEQYS.

With regard to this clonotype: Just one base apart from a much larger clone, this may be a read error. V is TRBV6-5 and J is TRBJ2-7; perhaps TRBD1 as D (5 bases). The CDR3 has 13 amino acids. Germline assignment: CDR1 MNHEY and CDR2 SVGAGI. The CDR3 reads CTSVGPGHPRQYF. In nucleotides, the CDR3 is TGTACCAGTGTCGGCCCCGGACACCCTCGGCAGTACTTC.